A single sample gave rise to the 8 T cell receptor beta chains below, sequenced in a study of neurological immune-mediated disorders. Time point of the sample: longitudinal time-point 1 (baseline). TCRdb reprocessed the 5' RACE reads with MiXCR, giving one entry per CDR3 protein. The table records 55,000 to 70,000 distinct CDR3 sequences, around 10% of them present only once. Sequencing was done on a sample of PBMCs. The source is a male donor with HTLV-1-associated myelopathy (HAM/TSP).

This clonotype has a count of ten or more. This sequence joins TRBV21-1 and TRBJ2-3; the D call TRBD1 from the table was never checked on the DNA. TRBV21-1 is a known pseudogene. The CDR3 loop spans 17 amino acids. The CDR3 region has the DNA TGTGCCAGCAGCTCCTCGGCGGAGGGGCGGGGCACAGATACGCAGTATTTT. The encoded protein is CASSSSAEGRGTDTQYF.

This clonotype was detected ten times or more. V is TRBV20-1 and J is TRBJ2-7; no clear D gene. The V end was cut by 0 bases, the J end by 2 bases, with 20 bases between. In germline, CDR1 is DFQATT, CDR2 SNEGSKA (reference sequence). The CDR3 spans 17 residues. The CDR3 sequence is CSARDTVKTLSAYEQYF. Written as DNA, the CDR3 is TGCAGTGCTAGAGATACTGTGAAGACACTAAGCGCCTACGAGCAGTACTTC.

This clonotype appeared a few times. The J gene is TRBJ1-6, the V gene TRBV25-1, with unresolved D. This CDR3 has 15 residues. CDR1 and CDR2 from the germline V gene are MGHDK and SYGVNS. With 3 bases removed from V and 11 bases from J, the gap between germline ends came to 17 bases. The CDR3 spells CASSDPKRSYAPLHF. In DNA form, the CDR3 reads TGTGCCAGCAGTGACCCCAAACGGTCTTATGCACCCCTCCACTTT.

This clonotype has at least ten counts. The genes are TRBV9 and TRBJ2-2, with D uncertain. The ends were cut back, 1 base at V and 5 bases at J, with 9 bases in the middle. The CDR3 has 14 amino acids. The germline V gene has CDR1 SGDLS and CDR2 YYNGEE. CDR3 in amino acids: CASSVLSATGELFF. As DNA, the CDR3 is TGTGCCAGCAGCGTACTTTCCGCAACCGGGGAGCTGTTTTTT. The full variable domain, rest sourced from reference TRBV9 and TRBJ2-2, is DSGVTQTPKHLITATGQRVTLRCSPRSGDLSVYWYQQSLDQGLQFLIQYYNGEERAKGNILERFSAQQFPDLHSELNLSSLELGDSALYFCASSVLSATGELFFGEGSRLTVL.

J is TRBJ2-3 and V is TRBV6-2 or TRBV6-3, with D unresolved. V gave up 0 bases and J gave up 2 bases, with 6 bases separating them. CDR1 is MNHEY, CDR2 SVGEGT, per germline. The CDR3 is 14 amino acids. This CDR3 reads CASSYSQPTDTQYF. For the CDR3, the DNA is TGTGCCAGCAGTTACTCTCAACCCACAGATACGCAGTATTTT.

This clonotype was counted many times. The chain links TRBV7-9 to TRBJ2-1, with 8 positions matching TRBD2. Trimming at V came to 5 bases and at J to 13 bases, leaving 7 bases not matched to a gene. Germline V CDR1 and CDR2: SEHNR, FQNEAQ (reference sequence). The CDR3 loop spans 12 amino acids. As DNA, the CDR3 is TGTGCCAGCAGCCTCGGGGGGGGAGTACAGTTCTTC. This sequence encodes CASSLGGGVQFF.

This clonotype showed up many times. The gene calls are TRBV7-8 and TRBJ2-2, with 10 bases matching TRBD2. Germline CDR1 and CDR2: SGHVS and FQNEAQ. With V trimmed by 3 bases and J by 4 bases, 5 bases remained unmatched. This CDR3 region has 16 residues. CDR3 sequence reads: CASSFSGGRSTGELFF. The CDR3 DNA reads TGTGCCAGCAGCTTTAGCGGGGGGCGGAGCACCGGGGAGCTGTTTTTT.

Of note for this clonotype: Being one base from a much bigger clone, this may be a read error. V gene TRBV20-1 combines with J gene TRBJ1-5; D is undetermined. Deletions cut 3 bases from V and 0 bases from J, with 12 bases between. The CDR3 is made up of 15 amino acids. Germline V gene sequence: CDR1 DFQATT, CDR2 SNEGSKA (reference sequence). The CDR3 DNA reads as TGCAGTGCTAGTTCCGGTGTTCTTAGCAATCAGCCCCAGCATTTT. This encodes CSASSGVLSNQPQHF.